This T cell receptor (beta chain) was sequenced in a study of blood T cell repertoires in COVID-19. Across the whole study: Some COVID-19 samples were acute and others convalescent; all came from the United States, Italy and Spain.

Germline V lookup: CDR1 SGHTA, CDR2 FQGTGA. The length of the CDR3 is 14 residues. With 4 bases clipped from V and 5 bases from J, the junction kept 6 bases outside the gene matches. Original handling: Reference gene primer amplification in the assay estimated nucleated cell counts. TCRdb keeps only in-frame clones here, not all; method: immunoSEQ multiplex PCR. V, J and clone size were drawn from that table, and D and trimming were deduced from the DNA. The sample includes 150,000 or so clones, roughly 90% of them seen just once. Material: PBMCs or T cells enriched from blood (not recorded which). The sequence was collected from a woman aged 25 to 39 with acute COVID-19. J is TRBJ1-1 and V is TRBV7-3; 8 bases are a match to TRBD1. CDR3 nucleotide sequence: TGTGCCAGCAGCTCAGGGGGCCGAGGGACTGAAGCTTTCTTT. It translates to CASSSGGRGTEAFF. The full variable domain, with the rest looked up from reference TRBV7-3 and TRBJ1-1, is GAGVSQTPSNKVTEKGKYVELRCDPISGHTALYWYRQSLGQGPEFLIYFQGTGAADDSGLPNDRFFAVRPEGSVSTLKIQRTERGDSAVYLCASSSGGRGTEAFFGQGTRLTVV.